The table lists the clone carrying this TCR beta chain with many counts. Noted time point: before trial treatment. With TRAV- and TRBV-specific primers, first-strand cDNA was made, covering the alpha and beta chains. Both a constant-region primer and a V-primer adapter served to amplify TCRs across about 20 PCR cycles. TCRdb reprocessed the reads with MiXCR, giving one entry per CDR3 protein. The table has 80,000 to 95,000 distinct CDR3 sequences, 9.4% seen once; the top ten hold under 1.1%. The sample comes from a study of low-dose radiotherapy and immunotherapy resistance in tumors. Study at large: A dose of 1 Gy per fraction every two weeks went to Cohort 2, totaling 13 Gy over 26 weeks. Intravenous ipilimumab 1 mg/kg every six weeks was given with nivolumab 240 mg every two weeks. Intravenous cyclophosphamide 200 mg/m2 was given every two weeks, one day before radiation and immunotherapy.

The germline V gene encodes CDR1 SGHNT and CDR2 YENEEA. The length of the CDR3 is 10 residues. The V and J ends lost 5 bases and 7 bases respectively, with 3 bases between them. The chain carries TRBV11-3 and TRBJ2-1; no clear D gene. This sample comprised PBMCs, obtained before treatment. This clonotype was obtained from a male donor with prostate cancer. The CDR3 DNA sequence: TGTGCCAGCAGCCGTAATGAGCAGTTCTTC. This translates into CASSRNEQFF.